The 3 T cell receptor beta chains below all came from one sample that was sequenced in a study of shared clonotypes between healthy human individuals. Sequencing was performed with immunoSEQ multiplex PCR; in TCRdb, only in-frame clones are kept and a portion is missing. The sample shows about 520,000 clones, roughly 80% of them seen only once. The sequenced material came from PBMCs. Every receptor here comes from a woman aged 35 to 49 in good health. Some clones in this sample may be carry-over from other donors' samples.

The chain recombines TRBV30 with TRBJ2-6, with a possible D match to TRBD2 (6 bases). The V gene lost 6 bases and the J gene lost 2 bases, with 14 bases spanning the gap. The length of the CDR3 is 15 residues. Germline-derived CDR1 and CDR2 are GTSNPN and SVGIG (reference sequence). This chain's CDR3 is CACSGGAPGANVLTF. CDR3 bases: TGTGCCTGCTCTGGCGGGGCCCCTGGGGCCAACGTCCTGACTTTC.

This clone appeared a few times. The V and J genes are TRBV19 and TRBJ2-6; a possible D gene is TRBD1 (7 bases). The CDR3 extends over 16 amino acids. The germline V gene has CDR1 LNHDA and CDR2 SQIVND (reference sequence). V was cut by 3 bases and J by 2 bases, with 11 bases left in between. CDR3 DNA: TGTGCCAGTAGTATCAGCAGGGGGGCTGGGGCCAACGTCCTGACTTTC. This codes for CASSISRGAGANVLTF.

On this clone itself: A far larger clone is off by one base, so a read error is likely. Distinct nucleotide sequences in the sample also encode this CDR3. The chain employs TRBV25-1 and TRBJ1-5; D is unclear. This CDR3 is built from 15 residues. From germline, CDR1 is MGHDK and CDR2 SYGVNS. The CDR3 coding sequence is TGTGCCAGCAGCCCATCCGTGGGGAGCAATCAGCCTCAGCATTTT. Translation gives CASSPSVGSNQPQHF.